The 32 T cell receptor beta chains reported below all come from one sample, sequenced in a study of early T cells in non-severe SARS-CoV-2 infection (dated by TCRdb to the early 2020s). The library was prepared using 5' RACE. The sequencer listed for this sample is NextSeq 500. Clones were called with MiXCR by TCRdb after fastp trimmed the public reads at Q25, and only in-frame beta chains were retained. A single entry per CDR3 protein holds the most common genes and DNA from its merged rows. This sample holds just under 90,000 distinct CDR3 sequences; roughly an eighth were observed only once. The ten largest clones take up roughly 6.4% of the sample. Sequencing was done on a sample of whole blood. The source of these receptors is an adult who was a healthcare worker with PCR-confirmed SARS-CoV-2 infection or an uninfected control (not recorded which).

Of note for this clonotype: The junction differs from germline at one of its ends, possibly a read error. In DNA form, the CDR3 reads TGTGCCAGCCTTCCAGGAGGGTTAAACACTGAAGTTTTCTTT. Translated, it gives CASLPGGLNTEVFF. The chain uses TRBV6-1 and TRBJ1-1; D unclear. Germline V gives CDR1 MNHNS, CDR2 SASEGT. The CDR3 is 14 residues long.

There are a few counts of this clonotype. V and J are TRBV6-5 and TRBJ2-7; no clear D gene. The CDR3 length is 15 residues. Germline values: CDR1 MNHEY, CDR2 SVGAGI. The V end lost 2 bases, the J end lost 7 bases, and 18 bases lay between the germline ends. This CDR3 is CASSYASGRAGEQYF. CDR3 DNA: TGTGCCAGCAGTTACGCGTCGGGTAGGGCCGGTGAGCAGTACTTC.

This clonotype has just a few counts. J is TRBJ2-2 and V is TRBV5-4; D is ambiguous. The CDR3 is 14 residues long. V was pared by 1 base and J by 7 bases, with 11 bases between. CDR1 SGHNT and CDR2 YYREEE come from the germline V gene (reference sequence). The CDR3 nucleotides read TGTGCCAGCAGCTTGAATAGTGGCATCGGGGAGCTGTTTTTT. This codes for CASSLNSGIGELFF.

The chain carries TRBV14 and TRBJ1-5, with D unresolved. This CDR3 has 16 residues. In germline, CDR1 is SGHDN, CDR2 FVKESK. The V end lost 0 bases, the J end lost 7 bases, and 16 bases lay between the germline ends. CDR3 DNA sequence: TGTGCCAGCAGCCAAGATGGTGGGCCGGGAGGGCAGCCCCAGCATTTT. It yields the protein CASSQDGGPGGQPQHF. Together with reference TRBV14 and TRBJ1-5, the CDR3 gives the full variable domain: EAGVTQFPSHSVIEKGQTVTLRCDPISGHDNLYWYRRVMGKEIKFLLHFVKESKQDESGMPNNRFLAERTGGTYSTLKVQPAELEDSGVYFCASSQDGGPGGQPQHFGDGTRLSIL.

The CDR3 spells CASSFNLGVTDTQYF. The CDR3 bases are TGTGCCAGCAGTTTCAATTTAGGAGTTACAGATACGCAGTATTTT. The chain recombines TRBV28 with TRBJ2-3, with D unresolved. The V and J ends lost 3 bases and 3 bases respectively, with 13 bases between them. CDR3 length equals 15 residues. Germline values: CDR1 MDHEN, CDR2 SYDVKM.

This rearrangement joins TRBV6-1 to TRBJ2-7; TRBD2 agrees at 11 bases. This CDR3 is built from 15 residues. The junction had 9 bases not matched to a gene; V was cut back by 7 bases and J by 4 bases. Per the germline V gene, CDR1 is MNHNS and CDR2 is SASEGT. The CDR3 sequence is CASIDPGLAVYEQYF. The CDR3, as DNA: TGTGCCAGCATCGATCCGGGACTAGCGGTTTACGAGCAGTACTTC.

The chain recombines TRBV5-1 with TRBJ2-7; 11 bases agree with TRBD1. This CDR3 has 13 amino acids. Trimming cost V 7 bases and J 3 bases; bases outside gene matches: 3. Germline V lookup: CDR1 SGHRS, CDR2 YFSETQ. Here the CDR3 DNA reads TGCGCCAGCGGCGGGACAGGGGGCTACGAGCAGTACTTC. Residues: CASGGTGGYEQYF.

This clonotype turned up a few times. The rearrangement uses TRBV2 and TRBJ2-7, with 8 bases that match TRBD1. Germline assignment: CDR1 SNHLY and CDR2 FYNNEI. The junction had 2 bases not matched to a gene; V was cut back by 7 bases and J by 3 bases. This CDR3 has 12 amino acids. The chain's CDR3 is CASKGQVYEQYF. The CDR3 DNA is TGTGCCAGCAAGGGACAGGTCTACGAGCAGTACTTC.

The CDR3 here is CSADTGSPEAFF. The CDR3 bases are TGCAGTGCGGACACAGGGTCCCCTGAAGCTTTCTTT. The chain employs TRBV20-1 and TRBJ1-1, with D maybe TRBD1 (6 bases). Germline loops: CDR1 DFQATT, CDR2 SNEGSKA (reference sequence). V shed 6 bases and J shed 6 bases, with 14 bases lying between them. The CDR3 is 12 residues long.

This clonotype has just a few counts. The CDR3 spells CASSLYVEETQYF. CDR3 coding DNA: TGCGCCAGCAGCTTGTATGTTGAAGAGACCCAGTACTTC. The chain links TRBV5-1 to TRBJ2-5; D not certain. V lost 1 base and J lost 3, with 7 bases in between. This CDR3 spans 13 amino acids. Germline V gives CDR1 SGHRS, CDR2 YFSETQ.

The chain recombines TRBV28 with TRBJ2-1, with D unclear. From germline, CDR1 is MDHEN and CDR2 SYDVKM. The V and J ends lost 7 bases and 4 bases respectively, with 11 bases between them. The CDR3 is 13 residues long. The CDR3: CASTTERYNEQFF. In DNA form, the CDR3 reads TGTGCCAGCACGACTGAGCGATACAATGAGCAGTTCTTC. Filled out from reference TRBV28 and TRBJ2-1, the complete variable domain reads DVKVTQSSRYLVKRTGEKVFLECVQDMDHENMFWYRQDPGLGLRLIYFSYDVKMKEKGDIPEGYSVSREKKERFSLILESASTNQTSMYLCASTTERYNEQFFGPGTRLTVL.

This clonotype was counted ten times or more. This chain uses TRBV20-1 with TRBJ2-1; weak D call: TRBD2 (6 bases). The ends were cut back, 3 bases at V and 0 bases at J, with 27 bases in the middle. The length of the CDR3 is 20 residues. Germline V CDR1 and CDR2: DFQATT, SNEGSKA (reference sequence). The CDR3 sequence: CSARVGGELLRPSSYNEQFF. The CDR3 DNA follows: TGCAGTGCTAGGGTGGGAGGAGAACTACTTAGACCAAGCTCCTACAATGAGCAGTTCTTC.

This clonotype appeared a few times. The chain has TRBV28 and TRBJ1-3; D not certain. CDR1 is MDHEN and CDR2 is SYDVKM in the germline V gene. Trimming removed 2 bases from V and 0 bases from J, with 11 bases in between. The CDR3 consists of 16 residues. The CDR3 is CASSLSWPSSGNTIYF. DNA of the CDR3: TGTGCCAGCAGTTTAAGCTGGCCGAGCTCTGGAAACACCATATATTTT.

Many counts were recorded for this clonotype. The chain joins TRBV2 to TRBJ2-5; D is ambiguous. Germline CDR1 reads SNHLY; CDR2 reads FYNNEI. Trimming left V 7 bases short and J 0 bases short, with 6 bases between. CDR3 length equals 12 residues. As DNA, the CDR3 is TGTGCCAGCACTAGTGACCAAGAGACCCAGTACTTC. It encodes CASTSDQETQYF.

V and J are TRBV7-9 and TRBJ2-1; D unclear. Between the trimmed V and J ends, which lost 5 bases and 5 bases, there was a span of 10 bases. This CDR3 contains 13 residues. CDR1 is SEHNR, CDR2 FQNEAQ, per germline (reference sequence). CDR3 protein: CASSAPGHNEQFF. CDR3 nucleotide sequence: TGTGCCAGCAGCGCCCCGGGCCACAATGAGCAGTTCTTC.

V gene TRBV30 combines with J gene TRBJ1-3, with D uncertain. From germline, CDR1 is GTSNPN and CDR2 SVGIG (reference sequence). Trimming removed 5 bases at V and 2 bases at J, with 10 bases between. This CDR3 contains 13 residues. The CDR3 spells CAWGLGTGNTIYF. In nucleotides, the CDR3 is TGTGCCTGGGGCTTGGGAACTGGAAACACCATATATTTT.

In its sample, this clonotype was seen a few times. The chain combines TRBV2 with TRBJ2-1; TRBD2 matches 14 bases. The CDR3 extends over 15 amino acids. Germline V gene data show CDR1 as SNHLY and CDR2 as FYNNEI. Unmatched junction bases numbered 4, after V lost 6 bases and J lost 6 bases. CDR3 nucleotide sequence: TGTGCCAGCAGCGTGACTAGCGGGAGGGCCAATGAGCAGTTCTTC. Translated, it gives CASSVTSGRANEQFF. Full variable domain (outside the CDR3, taken from reference TRBV2 and TRBJ2-1): EPEVTQTPSHQVTQMGQEVILRCVPISNHLYFYWYRQILGQKVEFLVSFYNNEISEKSEIFDDQFSVERPDGSNFTLKIRSTKLEDSAMYFCASSVTSGRANEQFFGPGTRLTVL.

CDR3 bases: TGTGCCAGCAGCCAAGGCAGGTGGAATGAGCAGTTCTTC. Translation gives CASSQGRWNEQFF. The chain combines TRBV3-1 with TRBJ2-1; D is unclear. The germline V gene encodes CDR1 LGHDT and CDR2 YNNKEL (reference sequence). Trimming removed 1 base from V and 7 bases from J, with 8 bases in between. This CDR3 spans 13 amino acids.

The chain links TRBV11-2 to TRBJ2-2; 10 bases agree with TRBD2. CDR3 size: 16 residues. V gave up 5 bases and J gave up 2 bases; unmatched junction bases: 5. Germline CDR1 and CDR2: SGHAT and FQNNGV. In DNA, the CDR3 is TGTGCCAGCAGCCTGACTAGCGGGCGCAACACCGGGGAGCTGTTTTTT. Amino acids: CASSLTSGRNTGELFF.

In regard to this clonotype: At one of its ends the junction is not consistent with the germline gene, which may arise from a read error. V is TRBV11-3 and J is TRBJ2-1; D is possibly TRBD2 (6 bases). Germline V gene lookup returns CDR1 SGHNT and CDR2 YENEEA. This CDR3 region has 12 residues. CDR3 residues: CASSLDGSGMIF. The CDR3 DNA is TGTGCCAGCAGCTTAGACGGGAGTGGGATGATCTTC.

The gene calls are TRBV12-5 and TRBJ2-1; D not certain. The CDR3 loop spans 17 amino acids. V dropped 3 bases and J dropped 5 bases, with 20 bases sitting between them. The V gene's germline CDR1 is LGHNT and CDR2 FRNRAP. The CDR3 DNA follows: TGTGCTAGTGGTTTTCCGCGGACGACTCTTTGGGACAATGAGCAGTTCTTC. Protein: CASGFPRTTLWDNEQFF.

In its sample, this clonotype was seen many times. V and J are TRBV7-2 and TRBJ2-3; TRBD2 is a possible D gene (5 bases). Per germline, CDR1 SGHTA and CDR2 FQGNSA. Trimming took 1 base from V and 2 from J, leaving 13 bases between them. This CDR3 has 16 residues. The CDR3 DNA reads as TGTGCCAGCAGCTTAGAGCCCGCGGGTTCCACAGATACGCAGTATTTT. Translation gives CASSLEPAGSTDTQYF. Using reference TRBV7-2 and TRBJ2-3 for the parts outside the CDR3, the full variable domain is GAGVSQSPSNKVTEKGKDVELRCDPISGHTALYWYRQSLGQGLEFLIYFQGNSAPDKSGLPSDRFSAERTGGSVSTLTIQRTQQEDSAVYLCASSLEPAGSTDTQYFGPGTRLTVL.

This clonotype has a handful of counts. The rearrangement links TRBV14 to TRBJ2-1; D possibly uses TRBD1 or TRBD2 (5 bases each). The CDR3 has 13 amino acids. Deletions cut 5 bases from V and 15 bases from J, with 20 bases between. The germline CDR1 and CDR2 sequences are SGHDN and FVKESK. The CDR3 nucleotides read TGTGCCAGCAGCGAACAAATGTACGGGACCCCGTTCTTC. As protein: CASSEQMYGTPFF.

The gene calls are TRBV20-1 and TRBJ2-4; possible D gene TRBD2, 6 bases. The germline CDR1 and CDR2 sequences are DFQATT and SNEGSKA (reference sequence). V was cut by 0 bases and J by 8 bases, with 20 bases left in between. This CDR3 is built from 16 residues. This CDR3 reads CSARDFLPGVQDIQYF. Written as DNA, the CDR3 is TGCAGTGCTAGAGATTTTCTCCCGGGAGTCCAAGACATTCAGTACTTC.

This clonotype was picked up one time. The chain has TRBV28 and TRBJ2-3, with D uncertain. The germline gives CDR1 MDHEN, CDR2 SYDVKM. Trimming removed 6 bases from V and 0 bases from J, with 16 bases in between. The CDR3 length is 16 residues. CDR3 loop: CASSPPRDTSTDTQYF. DNA for the CDR3: TGTGCCAGCAGCCCCCCGAGAGATACAAGCACAGATACGCAGTATTTT.

This clonotype was seen more than once but under ten times. CDR3 bases: TGTGCCAGCAGGGCCTCCGGGCGCGAAAAACTGTTTTTT. It encodes CASRASGREKLFF. This rearrangement joins TRBV6-1 to TRBJ1-4, with no clear D. In germline, CDR1 is MNHNS, CDR2 SASEGT. The CDR3 has 13 residues. V was shortened by 6 bases and J by 8 bases, with 13 bases between the two germline ends.

J is TRBJ1-5 and V is TRBV19; the match to TRBD1 covers 10 bases. The CDR3 has 14 residues. In germline, CDR1 is LNHDA, CDR2 SQIVND (reference sequence). J was trimmed by 6 bases and V by 5 bases; bases with no gene match: 4. CDR3 DNA sequence: TGTGCCAGTAGTTCAAGACAGGGGGCTCAGCCCCAGCATTTT. This gives the protein CASSSRQGAQPQHF.

This chain connects TRBV14 to TRBJ2-3; D perhaps matches TRBD1 (6 bases). The CDR3 contains 15 residues. CDR1 and CDR2 (germline): SGHDN, FVKESK. Trimming pared 4 bases from V and 2 bases from J, leaving 13 bases between. The CDR3 DNA reads TGTGCCAGCAGCCGTAAGGGGGTCCTCACAGATACGCAGTATTTT. Encoded protein: CASSRKGVLTDTQYF.

This chain uses TRBV29-1 with TRBJ2-3; TRBD2 might be the D (6 bases). The V gene's germline CDR1 is SQVTM and CDR2 ANQGSEA. This CDR3 has 13 amino acids. V was trimmed by 7 bases and J by 3 bases, leaving 14 bases between them. CDR3 in amino acids: CSGGRAGTDTQYF. Here the CDR3 DNA reads TGCAGCGGAGGCAGGGCGGGGACAGATACGCAGTATTTT.

The chain carries TRBV18 and TRBJ2-1, with TRBD2 as a possible D gene (6 bases). The CDR3 length is 12 residues. In germline, CDR1 is KGHSH, CDR2 LQKENI. Trimming left V 4 bases short and J 8 bases short, with 9 bases between. CDR3 amino acids: CASSRTSHEQFF. The CDR3 region has the DNA TGTGCCAGCTCACGCACTAGCCATGAGCAGTTCTTC.

This clonotype turned up a few times. The CDR3 here is CASSPFLGGRDTDTQYF. DNA for the CDR3: TGTGCCAGCTCACCATTCTTAGGCGGGAGGGACACAGATACGCAGTATTTT. The chain uses TRBV18 and TRBJ2-3, with 9 bases aligning to TRBD2. This CDR3 comprises 17 residues. CDR1 KGHSH and CDR2 LQKENI come from the germline V gene. Losses at the gene ends were 2 bases for V and 2 bases for J; bases not matched to a gene: 8.

The chain combines TRBV28 with TRBJ2-7; tentatively, D is TRBD1 or TRBD2 (5 bases each). CDR3 size: 14 residues. V dropped 3 bases and J dropped 1 base, with 10 bases sitting between them. Germline CDR1 is MDHEN and CDR2 is SYDVKM. CDR3 protein: CASSFTGPSYEQYF. In nucleotides, the CDR3 is TGTGCCAGCAGTTTTACGGGACCATCCTACGAGCAGTACTTC.